The following is a T cell receptor (beta chain) sequence with its context. Its antigen is unknown. This CDR3 spans 15 amino acids. J lost 2 bases, V lost 1 base, and 2 bases had no gene match. The germline CDR1 and CDR2 sequences are KGHSH and LQKENI. A multiplex PCR was run with 60 Vbeta primers and 13 Jbeta primers. The protocol was immunoSEQ multiplex PCR, while the TCRdb copy is restricted to in-frame clones and leaves out a portion. The sample consists of about 170,000 clones, about three quarters of them appearing once. The data were obtained in a study of cytomegalovirus exposure and HLA in healthy donors. Study-wide results and caveats: A later analysis reported that several of the most significant clusters appeared to be linked to common viral pathogens, among them Epstein-Barr virus.

The rearrangement uses TRBV18 and TRBJ2-5; 9 bases fit TRBD2. The sequenced material came from PBMCs. The receptor was derived from a female donor in good health and CMV-seronegative. The CDR3 sequence: CASSPRLAGQETQYF. The CDR3 bases are TGTGCCAGCTCACCACGTCTAGCGGGGCAAGAGACCCAGTACTTC.